Each of the 10 T cell receptor beta chains below was sequenced from the same sample in a study of T cells in localized non-small cell lung cancer. Some clones are missing from TCRdb's copy, which holds only in-frame ones; the method was immunoSEQ multiplex PCR. The sample lists roughly 50,000 clones, around 86% seen once, with 15% to 20% in the top ten. The starting material was peripheral blood, obtained before any cancer treatment. Source of these receptors: a female donor of 60 years or more with stage II squamous cell lung carcinoma.

This clone was seen only once. The genes are TRBV30 and TRBJ1-2; D is perhaps TRBD1 (6 bases). The germline V and J ends were trimmed by 8 bases and 0 bases, with 13 bases remaining between them. Germline CDR1 reads GTSNPN; CDR2 reads SVGIG (reference sequence). The CDR3 runs 13 residues. CDR3 amino acids: CAGLDSSNYGYTF. The CDR3 DNA reads as TGTGCCGGACTGGACAGCTCTAACTATGGCTACACCTTC. Drawing the rest from reference TRBV30 and TRBJ1-2, the complete variable domain is SQTIHQWPATLVQPVGSPLSLECTVEGTSNPNLYWYRQAAGRGLQLLFYSVGIGQISSEVPQNLSASRPQDRQFILSSKKLLLSDSGFYLCAGLDSSNYGYTFGSGTRLTVV.

The chain carries TRBV27 and TRBJ1-1, with D unresolved. Trimming took off 4 bases at V and 3 bases at J, with 15 bases between the two ends. Germline V gene data show CDR1 as MNHEY and CDR2 as SMNVEV (reference sequence). The CDR3 consists of 15 residues. The CDR3, as DNA: TGTGCCAGCAGTTCCAGGACCTGGAGGGACACTGAAGCTTTCTTT. Encoded protein: CASSSRTWRDTEAFF.

The chain has TRBV2 and TRBJ1-1; TRBD1 matches at 7 bases. After removal of 6 bases from V and 3 bases from J, the junction contained 7 bases not matched to a gene. CDR1 and CDR2 from the germline V gene are SNHLY and FYNNEI. The CDR3 length is 14 residues. CDR3 amino acids: CASRQGTEHTEAFF. Here the CDR3 DNA reads TGTGCCAGCAGGCAAGGGACAGAGCACACTGAAGCTTTCTTT.

This clone was picked up a small number of times. This rearrangement joins TRBV9 to TRBJ2-2, with D perhaps being TRBD1 or TRBD2 (5 bases each). Looked up from germline, CDR1 is SGDLS and CDR2 is YYNGEE. V lost 0 bases and J lost 3, with 6 bases in between. The CDR3 contains 14 residues. CDR3 nucleotide sequence: TGTGCCAGCAGCGTAGGAGGGGACACCGGGGAGCTGTTTTTT. Translation: CASSVGGDTGELFF.

This clone has just a few counts. The chain employs TRBV19 and TRBJ1-6, with D perhaps matching TRBD1 (6 bases). The germline V gene encodes CDR1 LNHDA and CDR2 SQIVND (reference sequence). With 6 bases removed from V and 2 bases from J, the gap between germline ends came to 11 bases. This CDR3 has 15 amino acids. The CDR3 loop is CASSQQGTYNSPLHF. Written as DNA, the CDR3 is TGTGCCAGTAGCCAACAGGGTACCTATAATTCACCCCTCCACTTT.

The V and J genes are TRBV11-3 and TRBJ2-3; 7 bases align to TRBD1. Losses at the gene ends were 4 bases for V and 8 bases for J; bases not matched to a gene: 3. CDR3 length: 12 residues. Germline values: CDR1 SGHNT, CDR2 YENEEA. This CDR3 reads CASSSGQRTQYF. Written as DNA, the CDR3 is TGTGCCAGCAGCTCGGGACAGCGTACGCAGTATTTT. Complete variable domain (other parts from reference TRBV11-3 and TRBJ2-3): EAGVVQSPRYKIIEKKQPVAFWCNPISGHNTLYWYLQNLGQGPELLIRYENEEAVDDSQLPKDRFSAERLKGVDSTLKIQPAELGDSAVYLCASSSGQRTQYFGPGTRLTVL.

A single count supports this clone. The chain joins TRBV4-3 to TRBJ1-2, with 7 bases matching TRBD1. Trimming removed 0 bases from V and 4 bases from J; junction bases left unmatched: 17. The CDR3 is made up of 19 amino acids. CDR1 is LGHNA and CDR2 is YSLEER in the germline V gene. DNA for the CDR3: TGCGCCAGCAGCCAAGATTTTTACAGGGGATCCTCCGCCCTCTATGGCTACACCTTC. The encoded protein is CASSQDFYRGSSALYGYTF.

V and J are TRBV5-4 and TRBJ2-7; either TRBD1 or TRBD2 may supply D (5 bases each). Germline V gene lookup returns CDR1 SGHNT and CDR2 YYREEE (reference sequence). The germline V and J ends were trimmed by 0 bases and 5 bases, with 6 bases remaining between them. This CDR3 region has 12 residues. CDR3 nucleotide sequence: TGTGCCAGCAGCTTGGTGGGGGACGAGCAGTACTTC. Its protein is CASSLVGDEQYF.

This clone was recorded once. The chain combines TRBV6-1 with TRBJ2-7, with D maybe TRBD1 (6 bases). The CDR3 contains 14 residues. Between the trimmed V and J ends, which lost 4 bases and 2 bases, there was a span of 12 bases. The V gene's germline CDR1 is MNHNS and CDR2 SASEGT. The CDR3 is CASSGQGPPYEQYF. The CDR3, as DNA: TGTGCCAGCAGTGGGCAGGGGCCCCCCTACGAGCAGTACTTC.

The chain combines TRBV19 with TRBJ2-1, with D tentatively TRBD1 (5 bases). The CDR3 covers 14 residues. Germline CDR1 reads LNHDA; CDR2 reads SQIVND (reference sequence). V dropped 4 bases and J dropped 7 bases, with 14 bases sitting between them. In DNA, the CDR3 is TGTGCCAGTAGTAGGCTAGGGGTGGGAAATGAGCAGTTCTTC. Protein product: CASSRLGVGNEQFF.